Presented here are 23 T cell receptor beta chains from one specimen sequenced in a study of radiation and T cells in renal cell carcinoma. Produced via immunoSEQ multiplex PCR; TCRdb's table is partial and in-frame only. In the table there are about 140,000 clones, approximately 87% of which are singletons. Time point of the sample: baseline pretreatment blood. This sample's treatment: 15 Gy SBRT to primary tumor, nephrectomy 4 weeks later. The sequencing here drew on blood, taken from a patient whose treatment included radiotherapy and nephrectomy. The source of these receptors is a woman in her forties or fifties with renal cell carcinoma.

This clone was detected only a few times. The V gene is TRBV19, the J gene TRBJ1-2; TRBD1 agrees at 9 bases. The CDR3 covers 16 residues. V lost 7 bases and J lost 4; bases outside the gene matches: 13. The germline CDR1 and CDR2 sequences are LNHDA and SQIVND (reference sequence). This chain's CDR3 is CASTPQGQGFGYGYTF. The CDR3 DNA reads TGTGCCAGTACCCCCCAAGGACAGGGGTTTGGCTATGGCTACACCTTC. The full variable domain, with the rest looked up from reference TRBV19 and TRBJ1-2, is DGGITQSPKYLFRKEGQNVTLSCEQNLNHDAMYWYRQDPGQGLRLIYYSQIVNDFQKGDIAEGYSVSREKKESFPLTVTSAQKNPTAFYLCASTPQGQGFGYGYTFGSGTRLTVV.

The rearrangement links TRBV6-1 to TRBJ2-3; D may match TRBD1 or TRBD2 (5 bases each). Trimming removed 3 bases from V and 8 bases from J, with 9 bases in between. In germline, CDR1 is MNHNS, CDR2 SASEGT. The CDR3 is 12 amino acids. The DNA of the CDR3 is TGTGCCAGCAGTGAGATTGGGGGTACGCAGTATTTT. Residues: CASSEIGGTQYF.

V and J are TRBV7-2 and TRBJ2-2; tentatively, D is TRBD1 or TRBD2 (5 bases each). CDR3 size: 15 residues. Germline lookup yields CDR1 SGHTA and CDR2 FQGNSA. Trimming left V 5 bases short and J 1 base short, with 11 bases between. CDR3 DNA: TGTGCCAGCAGCCCGGGGCGGGTGAACACCGGGGAGCTGTTTTTT. Its translation is CASSPGRVNTGELFF.

The chain uses TRBV30 and TRBJ2-3; no clear D. Germline CDR1 reads GTSNPN; CDR2 reads SVGIG (reference sequence). The CDR3 extends over 11 amino acids. Trimming shortened V by 4 bases and J by 6 bases, and 8 bases separated the two germline ends. CDR3 loop: CAWTLRDTQYF. The CDR3 DNA is TGTGCCTGGACCCTTCGGGATACGCAGTATTTT. Full variable domain (missing parts from reference TRBV30 and TRBJ2-3): SQTIHQWPATLVQPVGSPLSLECTVEGTSNPNLYWYRQAAGRGLQLLFYSVGIGQISSEVPQNLSASRPQDRQFILSSKKLLLSDSGFYLCAWTLRDTQYFGPGTRLTVL.

The rearrangement joins TRBV10-2 to TRBJ2-7, with D possibly being TRBD1 (6 bases). Germline CDR1 reads WSHSY; CDR2 reads SAAADI. The CDR3 extends over 14 amino acids. With 6 bases removed from V and 7 bases from J, the gap between germline ends came to 19 bases. The CDR3 DNA reads as TGCGCCAGCAGCCTGGGACACGAGGGGAGAGAGCAGTACTTC. The encoded protein is CASSLGHEGREQYF.

V gene TRBV5-1 combines with J gene TRBJ1-2; 9 bases match TRBD1. The CDR3 totals 15 residues. V dropped 1 base and J dropped 8; count of bases not matched to a gene: 9. Germline assignment: CDR1 SGHRS and CDR2 YFSETQ. This chain's CDR3 is CASSLTAGTGHGYTF. CDR3 DNA sequence: TGCGCCAGCAGCTTGACTGCCGGGACAGGGCACGGCTACACCTTC.

V is TRBV5-1 and J is TRBJ2-2; TRBD2 matches at 7 bases. The CDR3 is 17 amino acids. The trim removed 1 base at V and 1 base at J, leaving 7 bases unmatched. Germline loops: CDR1 SGHRS, CDR2 YFSETQ. The CDR3 DNA reads as TGCGCCAGCAGCTTGAATCAGGCTAGCGGGAACACCGGGGAGCTGTTTTTT. Amino acids: CASSLNQASGNTGELFF.

The chain couples TRBV28 to TRBJ1-2; 7 bases match TRBD1. CDR1 is MDHEN, CDR2 SYDVKM, per germline. There are 13 residues in the CDR3. With 10 bases clipped from V and 1 base from J, the junction kept 6 bases outside the gene matches. The CDR3, as DNA: TGTGCCACCCGGACAGGCGTTAACTATGGCTACACCTTC. It translates to CATRTGVNYGYTF.

The chain links TRBV4-3 to TRBJ1-2; D unresolved. The V gene's germline CDR1 is LGHNA and CDR2 YSLEER. V lost 1 base and J 8 bases, leaving 11 bases between the germline ends. This CDR3 has 13 residues. CDR3 bases: TGCGCCAGCAGCCAAGCAAGAGGTAGCGGCTACACCTTC. Translated, it gives CASSQARGSGYTF.

The chain links TRBV4-3 to TRBJ2-3, with D maybe TRBD1 (5 bases). Germline V gives CDR1 LGHNA, CDR2 YSLEER. The CDR3 consists of 16 residues. The V end was cut by 0 bases, the J end by 2 bases, with 12 bases between. CDR3: CASSQEWQGHTDTQYF. DNA of the CDR3: TGCGCCAGCAGCCAAGAATGGCAGGGTCACACAGATACGCAGTATTTT.

The sample holds one count of this clone. This chain's CDR3 is CASSSLGIGRAPNTEAFF. The CDR3 DNA is TGCGCCAGCAGCTCTTTAGGGATTGGGAGGGCTCCGAACACTGAAGCTTTCTTT. V gene TRBV5-1 combines with J gene TRBJ1-1, with D hard to call. The V end was cut by 3 bases, the J end by 1 base, with 22 bases between. Germline lookup yields CDR1 SGHRS and CDR2 YFSETQ. The CDR3 is 18 residues long.

The gene calls are TRBV7-2 and TRBJ2-7; TRBD1 matches 10 bases. The germline V gene encodes CDR1 SGHTA and CDR2 FQGNSA. The CDR3 loop spans 14 amino acids. V lost 5 bases and J lost 7; bases outside the gene matches: 8. The CDR3 here is CASSTGTGAGEQYF. The CDR3 DNA follows: TGTGCCAGCAGCACCGGGACAGGGGCAGGAGAGCAGTACTTC. Together with reference TRBV7-2 and TRBJ2-7, the CDR3 gives the full variable domain: GAGVSQSPSNKVTEKGKDVELRCDPISGHTALYWYRQSLGQGLEFLIYFQGNSAPDKSGLPSDRFSAERTGGSVSTLTIQRTQQEDSAVYLCASSTGTGAGEQYFGPGTRLTVT.

This clone was counted a few times. This sequence joins TRBV10-1 and TRBJ2-7; 7 nucleotides align to TRBD1. Germline V CDR1 and CDR2: WNHNN, SYGVQD (reference sequence). V lost 0 bases and J lost 0; bases outside the gene matches: 5. CDR3 length: 16 amino acids. The CDR3 DNA reads TGCGCCAGCAGTGAGTCGACGACAGGGCCCTCCTACGAGCAGTACTTC. Protein sequence: CASSESTTGPSYEQYF.

V usage is TRBV27 and J usage is TRBJ2-7; maybe TRBD2 (6 bases). Germline V gene data show CDR1 as MNHEY and CDR2 as SMNVEV (reference sequence). The CDR3 sequence is 14 residues long. Trimming left V 6 bases short and J 1 base short, with 13 bases between. The DNA of the CDR3 is TGTGCCAGCAGCAGGACTACCCCGTCCTACGAGCAGTACTTC. This codes for CASSRTTPSYEQYF.

This chain links TRBV30 with TRBJ2-1; D perhaps matches TRBD2 (7 bases). CDR3 size: 16 residues. Germline assignment: CDR1 GTSNPN and CDR2 SVGIG (reference sequence). V was clipped by 5 bases and J by 4 bases, with 21 bases between them. In nucleotides, the CDR3 is TGTGCCTGGGCAACGGGTCGGGGGGCAAATTACAATGAGCAGTTCTTC. Protein: CAWATGRGANYNEQFF.

The chain employs TRBV7-2 and TRBJ1-1; D possibly corresponds to TRBD1 (6 bases). The V and J ends lost 5 bases and 0 bases respectively, with 19 bases between them. This CDR3 is built from 17 residues. The germline CDR1 and CDR2 sequences are SGHTA and FQGNSA. CDR3 in amino acids: CASSPVGGGVVNTEAFF. As DNA, the CDR3 is TGTGCCAGCAGCCCTGTGGGGGGCGGGGTCGTGAACACTGAAGCTTTCTTT.

CDR3 DNA: TGCGCCAGCAGCTGGGGGACAGGGGAGGAAGAGACCCAGTACTTC. Protein product: CASSWGTGEEETQYF. The chain joins TRBV10-1 to TRBJ2-5; 10 bases map to TRBD1. Germline V gene data show CDR1 as WNHNN and CDR2 as SYGVQD (reference sequence). V was clipped by 6 bases and J by 3 bases; unmatched bases: 7. This CDR3 has 15 residues.

The chain uses TRBV5-1 and TRBJ2-5, with 10 positions matching TRBD2. CDR3 length: 17 residues. Germline-derived CDR1 and CDR2 are SGHRS and YFSETQ. J gave up 5 bases and V 0 bases, and 10 bases lay outside the gene matches. The CDR3 DNA reads TGCGCCAGCAGCTTGGGAGGTCTAGCGGGAGTTTCCGAGACCCAGTACTTC. It yields the protein CASSLGGLAGVSETQYF.

This clone came up a few times. The chain joins TRBV19 to TRBJ1-6; a weak D match, TRBD1 (6 bases). The CDR3 totals 14 residues. Trimming pared 4 bases from V and 9 bases from J, leaving 13 bases between. CDR1 LNHDA and CDR2 SQIVND come from the germline V gene (reference sequence). The CDR3 spells CASSTTGSGSPLHF. The CDR3, as DNA: TGTGCCAGTAGTACCACAGGGTCGGGTTCACCCCTCCACTTT.

The chain couples TRBV7-6 to TRBJ2-7, with D hard to call. Looked up from germline, CDR1 is SGHVS and CDR2 is FNYEAQ. This CDR3 comprises 15 residues. Trimming shortened V by 5 bases and J by 0 bases, and 14 bases separated the two germline ends. CDR3 nucleotides: TGTGCCAGCAGCCCGCTTGTTCGCGACTCCTACGAGCAGTACTTC. This sequence encodes CASSPLVRDSYEQYF. Filled out from reference TRBV7-6 and TRBJ2-7, the complete variable domain reads GAGVSQSPRYKVTKRGQDVALRCDPISGHVSLYWYRQALGQGPEFLTYFNYEAQQDKSGLPNDRFSAERPEGSISTLTIQRTEQRDSAMYRCASSPLVRDSYEQYFGPGTRLTVT.

V gene TRBV7-8 combines with J gene TRBJ1-1; 10 bases map to TRBD1. This CDR3 is built from 13 residues. Trimming at V came to 5 bases and at J to 6 bases, leaving 3 bases not matched to a gene. Germline CDR1 is SGHVS and CDR2 is FQNEAQ. The CDR3 DNA is TGTGCCAGCAGCGGGACAGGGGAACCTGAAGCTTTCTTT. It encodes CASSGTGEPEAFF.

The genes are TRBV18 and TRBJ1-5; unclear D gene. This CDR3 is 15 amino acids long. CDR1 is KGHSH and CDR2 is LQKENI in the germline V gene. The V gene lost 6 bases and the J gene lost 5 bases, with 17 bases spanning the gap. The CDR3 region has the DNA TGTGCCAGCTCCCCAGAGGCCAGTCCTGATCAGCCCCAGCATTTT. It specifies CASSPEASPDQPQHF.

This clone was counted a single time. The chain uses TRBV14 and TRBJ1-1; D possibly corresponds to TRBD1 (6 bases). The V gene's germline CDR1 is SGHDN and CDR2 FVKESK. Trimming pared 1 base from V and 0 bases from J, leaving 12 bases between. This CDR3 region has 16 residues. The CDR3 DNA is TGTGCCAGCAGCCAAGTGATGAGGACAGTGAACACTGAAGCTTTCTTT. It specifies CASSQVMRTVNTEAFF.